This is a list of T cell receptor beta chains from one sample in a study of T-cell reconstitution after alpha-beta-depleted transplantation in children. TCRdb itself ran the PCR reads through MiXCR, one entry per CDR3 protein. The data contain over 200,000 distinct CDR3 sequences, around 9.5% of them seen just once; the ten biggest clones take up around 6.2%. This material consisted of PBMCs from the stem cell graft donor, taken from the stem cell graft. All receptors come from a human donor who donated a stem cell graft to a child with acute lymphoblastic leukemia. CDR3s include the opening cysteine and the closing phenylalanine or tryptophan. D genes are given only for firm matches. Some rows mark clone size as missing; the rest say once, few, many or name a class of expanded clone.

j_gene	abundance	d_gene	v_gene	CDR3aa	CDR3nt
TRBJ2-7	many	-	TRBV7-9	CASSLGVGVSYEQYF	TGTGCCAGCAGCTTAGGTGTGGGGGTTTCGTACGAGCAGTACTTC
TRBJ2-1	few	-	TRBV3-1	CASSQELSKRGLEQFF	TGTGCCAGCAGCCAAGAGTTGAGCAAACGGGGACTTGAGCAGTTCTTC
TRBJ2-7	many	TRBD1	TRBV5-1	CASSSGTGATYEQYF	TGCGCCAGCAGCTCCGGGACAGGAGCGACCTACGAGCAGTACTTC
TRBJ2-1	few	-	TRBV27	CASSSGGPYYEQFF	TGTGCCAGCAGTTCCGGGGGGCCGTATTATGAGCAGTTCTTC
TRBJ1-1	few	-	TRBV5-1	CASRGDTEAFF	TGCGCCAGCCGGGGGGACACTGAAGCTTTCTTT
TRBJ1-2	-	-	TRBV7-2	CASSPGELTRVYGYTF	TGTGCCAGCAGCCCAGGGGAGCTTACGAGGGTCTATGGCTACACCTTC
TRBJ2-5	few	TRBD1	TRBV11-1	CASGQGQETQYF	TGTGCCAGCGGACAGGGGCAAGAGACCCAGTACTTC
TRBJ2-1	-	-	TRBV5-5	CASNRDGYNEQFF	TGTGCCAGCAATCGGGACGGTTACAATGAGCAGTTCTTC
TRBJ2-3	many	TRBD2	TRBV9	CASSLSGGATDTQYF	TGTGCCAGCAGCCTTAGCGGGGGGGCTACAGATACGCAGTATTTT
TRBJ1-4	few	-	TRBV12-3/TRBV12-4	CASRGATNEKLFF	TGTGCCAGCAGAGGAGCAACTAATGAAAAACTGTTTTTT
TRBJ2-5	many	TRBD2	TRBV10-3	CAISESYGRGVQETQYF	TGTGCCATCAGTGAGTCTTACGGGCGGGGGGTACAAGAGACCCAGTACTTC
TRBJ1-4	few	TRBD1	TRBV12-3/TRBV12-4	CASSSSGTGGEKLFF	TGTGCCAGCAGTTCGAGTGGGACAGGGGGAGAAAAACTGTTTTTT
TRBJ1-1	-	-	TRBV7-9	CASSPPGTNTEAFF	TGTGCCAGCAGCCCGCCCGGTACCAACACTGAAGCTTTCTTT
TRBJ2-5	many	-	TRBV10-3	CAISDSPETQYF	TGTGCCATCTCGGACTCCCCGGAGACCCAGTACTTC
TRBJ2-3	few	TRBD2	TRBV11-1	CASSPLWMAGVGTDTQYF	TGTGCCAGCAGCCCCCTATGGATGGCGGGGGTAGGCACAGATACGCAGTATTTT
TRBJ1-1	-	-	TRBV13	CASSETVSTEAFF	TGTGCCAGCAGCGAAACGGTGAGCACTGAAGCTTTCTTT
TRBJ1-1	many	-	TRBV20-1	CSARDLGADEAFF	TGCAGTGCTAGAGATCTGGGGGCGGATGAAGCTTTCTTT
TRBJ1-5	-	-	TRBV6-2/TRBV6-3	CASSYSIRGNQPQHF	TGTGCCAGCAGTTACTCGATCAGGGGTAATCAGCCCCAGCATTTT
TRBJ2-7	many	TRBD1	TRBV12-3/TRBV12-4	CASSEQGASYEQYF	TGTGCCAGCAGTGAACAGGGGGCGTCCTACGAGCAGTACTTC
TRBJ1-3	many	-	TRBV12-3/TRBV12-4	CASSFTGIPGNTIYF	TGTGCCAGCAGTTTCACAGGGATTCCTGGAAACACCATATATTTT
TRBJ2-2	-	-	TRBV5-1	CASSFTANTGELFF	TGCGCCAGCAGCTTTACCGCGAACACCGGGGAGCTGTTTTTT
TRBJ1-4	many	TRBD1	TRBV2	CASSDPWTGDEKLFF	TGTGCCAGCAGTGATCCATGGACAGGGGATGAAAAACTGTTTTTT
TRBJ2-5	-	-	TRBV7-2	CASSSLKDREGETQYF	TGTGCCAGCAGCTCCCTAAAAGACAGGGAGGGGGAGACCCAGTACTTC
TRBJ1-5	-	-	TRBV28	CASSGSSQPQHF	TGTGCCAGCAGCGGTAGCAGCCAGCCCCAGCATTTT
TRBJ2-1	many	TRBD1	TRBV3-1	CASSQVSGTGYNEQFF	TGTGCCAGCAGCCAAGTAAGCGGGACAGGGTACAATGAGCAGTTCTTC
TRBJ2-5	few	-	TRBV3-1	CASSQVEEAQYF	TGTGCCAGCAGCCAAGTTGAAGAGGCCCAGTACTTC
TRBJ2-1	many	-	TRBV20-1	CSASPYNEQFF	TGCAGTGCTAGCCCTTACAATGAGCAGTTCTTC
TRBJ2-5	-	-	TRBV19	CASRNPGSIGGETQYF	TGTGCCAGTAGAAACCCCGGGAGTATTGGAGGAGAGACCCAGTACTTC
TRBJ2-3	-	-	TRBV7-2	CASSLAGSTAGDTQYF	TGTGCCAGCAGCTTAGCAGGCTCCACCGCTGGAGATACGCAGTATTTT
TRBJ2-2	many	-	TRBV5-1	CASSLRGADTGELFF	TGCGCCAGCAGCTTACGGGGGGCCGACACCGGGGAGCTGTTTTTT
TRBJ2-5	many	-	TRBV5-1	CASSLEGGETQYF	TGCGCCAGCAGCTTGGAGGGAGGAGAGACCCAGTACTTC
TRBJ2-5	-	TRBD1	TRBV25-1	CASSEPDRVGETQYF	TGTGCCAGCAGTGAACCCGACAGGGTCGGGGAGACCCAGTACTTC
TRBJ1-2	many	-	TRBV5-1	CASSLAQLDRTNYGYTF	TGCGCCAGCAGCTTGGCCCAATTAGACAGAACTAACTATGGCTACACCTTC
TRBJ2-5	many	-	TRBV27	CASSLKGRGETQYF	TGTGCCAGCAGTTTAAAGGGGCGTGGAGAGACCCAGTACTTC
TRBJ1-6	few	-	TRBV4-1	CASSQVVGAGDSPLHF	TGCGCCAGCAGCCAAGTAGTGGGGGCTGGGGATTCACCCCTCCACTTT
TRBJ2-7	many	-	TRBV5-5	CASSLAWGEQYF	TGTGCCAGCAGCTTGGCCTGGGGCGAGCAGTACTTC
TRBJ1-2	-	-	TRBV2	CASSVRDGYTF	TGTGCCAGCAGTGTGAGAGATGGCTACACCTTC
TRBJ1-1	many	-	TRBV12-3/TRBV12-4	CASSLRTGVAFF	TGTGCCAGCAGTTTGAGAACAGGTGTGGCTTTCTTT
TRBJ2-3	many	-	TRBV18	CASSPWEGGASGDTQYF	TGTGCCAGCTCACCGTGGGAGGGGGGCGCGTCGGGAGATACGCAGTATTTT
TRBJ2-7	many	TRBD1	TRBV6-2/TRBV6-3	CASSLSGTGSSYEQYF	TGTGCCAGCAGCTTATCCGGGACAGGGAGCTCCTACGAGCAGTACTTC
TRBJ1-5	-	TRBD1	TRBV12-3/TRBV12-4	CASSRALPGTGNSNQPQHF	TGTGCCAGCAGCAGAGCCCTACCTGGGACAGGGAATAGCAATCAGCCCCAGCATTTT
TRBJ2-6	-	-	TRBV29-1	CSVDARDSGANVLTF	TGCAGCGTTGACGCGCGGGACTCTGGGGCCAACGTCCTGACTTTC
TRBJ1-2	few	TRBD1	TRBV12-3/TRBV12-4	CASSLTGQGLFGYTF	TGTGCCAGCAGTTTAACGGGACAGGGTCTCTTTGGCTACACCTTC
TRBJ2-3	-	-	TRBV6-2/TRBV6-3	CASSYGRGIGSDTQYF	TGTGCCAGCAGTTACGGGAGGGGGATAGGATCAGATACGCAGTATTTT
TRBJ2-2	-	-	TRBV18	CASSPKKGRSTGELFF	TGTGCCAGCTCACCCAAGAAGGGGAGGAGCACCGGGGAGCTGTTTTTT
TRBJ1-1	many	-	TRBV6-5	CASSPQKPYGTEAFF	TGTGCCAGCAGTCCTCAAAAACCCTATGGGACTGAAGCTTTCTTT